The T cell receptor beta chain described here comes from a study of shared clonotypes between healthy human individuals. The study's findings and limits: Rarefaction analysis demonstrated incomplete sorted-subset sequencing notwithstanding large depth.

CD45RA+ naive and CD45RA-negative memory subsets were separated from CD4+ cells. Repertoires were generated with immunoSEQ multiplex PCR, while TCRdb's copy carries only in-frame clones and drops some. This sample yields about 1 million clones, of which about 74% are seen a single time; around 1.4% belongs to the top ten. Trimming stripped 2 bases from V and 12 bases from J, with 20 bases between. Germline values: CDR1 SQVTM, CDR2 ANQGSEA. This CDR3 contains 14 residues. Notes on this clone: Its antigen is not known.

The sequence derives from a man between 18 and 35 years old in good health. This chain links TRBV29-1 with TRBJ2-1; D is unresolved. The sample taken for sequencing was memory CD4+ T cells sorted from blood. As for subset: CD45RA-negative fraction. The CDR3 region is CSVEPTDPGLVQFF. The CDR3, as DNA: TGCAGCGTTGAACCCACAGATCCCGGCCTTGTGCAGTTCTTC.